This record covers a single T cell receptor beta chain. As for time point: newly diagnosed GD, antithyroid drugs for less than 3 months. Generation of the TCR library employed RNA extracted from PBMCs. These data belong to a study of regulatory T cells in long-lasting Graves disease. Arm-PCR with iRepertoire HTBI primers amplified the CDR3 regions for these TCR beta libraries. TCRdb called the multiplex PCR reads again in MiXCR, with one record for every CDR3 protein. The sample shows hundreds of thousands of distinct CDR3 sequences, 15% to 20% of them seen only once. The ends were cut back, 2 bases at V and 9 bases at J, with 15 bases in the middle. The length of the CDR3 is 14 residues. Germline V gene data show CDR1 as SGDLS and CDR2 as YYNGEE. Separately, the same data were catalogued under a study of T cells in Graves' hyperthyroidism and ophthalmopathy.

The TCR sequence derives from a woman aged 25 to 39 with Graves disease. Here the sequenced sample was peripheral blood mononuclear cells (PBMCs), taken at new diagnosis, from a patient treated with antithyroid drugs. The chain uses TRBV9 and TRBJ2-1; no reliable D call. CDR3 region: CASSVLDGQIEQFF. In nucleotides, the CDR3 is TGTGCCAGCAGCGTTCTGGACGGCCAAATTGAGCAGTTCTTC.